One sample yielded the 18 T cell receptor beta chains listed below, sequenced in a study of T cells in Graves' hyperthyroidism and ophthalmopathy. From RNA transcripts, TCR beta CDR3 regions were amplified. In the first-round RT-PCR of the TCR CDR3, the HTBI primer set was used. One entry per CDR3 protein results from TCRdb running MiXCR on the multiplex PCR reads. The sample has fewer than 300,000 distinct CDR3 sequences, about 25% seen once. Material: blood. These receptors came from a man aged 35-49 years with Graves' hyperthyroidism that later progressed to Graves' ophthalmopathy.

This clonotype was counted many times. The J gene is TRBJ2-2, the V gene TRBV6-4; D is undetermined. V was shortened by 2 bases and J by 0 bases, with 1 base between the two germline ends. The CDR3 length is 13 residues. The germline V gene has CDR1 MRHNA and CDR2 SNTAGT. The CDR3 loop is CASSDTNTGELFF. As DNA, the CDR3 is TGTGCCAGCAGTGACACGAACACCGGGGAGCTGTTTTTT.

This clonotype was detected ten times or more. The chain's CDR3 is CASSLGRGIPGELFF. CDR3 DNA: TGTGCCAGCAGCTTAGGAAGGGGAATCCCCGGGGAGCTGTTTTTT. The chain combines TRBV11-1 with TRBJ2-2; D is perhaps TRBD1 (5 bases). CDR3 length: 15 residues. Trimming cost V 1 base and J 6 bases, with 12 bases left between them. CDR1 is SGHAT and CDR2 is FQDESV in the germline V gene (reference sequence).

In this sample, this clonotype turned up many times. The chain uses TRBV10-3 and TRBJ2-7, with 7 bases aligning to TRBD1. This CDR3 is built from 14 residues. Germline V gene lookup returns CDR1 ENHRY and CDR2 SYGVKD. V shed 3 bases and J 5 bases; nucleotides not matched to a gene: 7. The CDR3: CAISDRAGGDEQYF. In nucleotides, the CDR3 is TGTGCCATCAGTGATAGGGCAGGGGGAGACGAGCAGTACTTC.

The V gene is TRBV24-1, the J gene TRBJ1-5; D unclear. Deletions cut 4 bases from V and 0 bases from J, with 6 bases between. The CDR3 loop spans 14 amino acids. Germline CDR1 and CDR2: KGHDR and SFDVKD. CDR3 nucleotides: TGTGCCACCAGTGACCGTTATAGCAATCAGCCCCAGCATTTT. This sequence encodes CATSDRYSNQPQHF.

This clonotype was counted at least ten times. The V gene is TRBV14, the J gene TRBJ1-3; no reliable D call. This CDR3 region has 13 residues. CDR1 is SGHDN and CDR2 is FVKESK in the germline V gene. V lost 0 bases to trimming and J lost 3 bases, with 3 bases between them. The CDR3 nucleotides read TGTGCCAGCAGCCAAGAAATTGGAAACACCATATATTTT. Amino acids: CASSQEIGNTIYF.

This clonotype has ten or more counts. CDR3 sequence reads: CASSYGAGGRPETQYF. Written as DNA, the CDR3 is TGTGCCAGCAGTTACGGTGCGGGAGGGAGGCCTGAGACCCAGTACTTC. The rearrangement joins TRBV6-5 to TRBJ2-5; 9 bases map to TRBD2. The V gene end was trimmed by 2 bases and the J gene end by 5 bases; junction bases not matched to a gene: 9. Germline values: CDR1 MNHEY, CDR2 SVGAGI. The CDR3 loop spans 16 amino acids.

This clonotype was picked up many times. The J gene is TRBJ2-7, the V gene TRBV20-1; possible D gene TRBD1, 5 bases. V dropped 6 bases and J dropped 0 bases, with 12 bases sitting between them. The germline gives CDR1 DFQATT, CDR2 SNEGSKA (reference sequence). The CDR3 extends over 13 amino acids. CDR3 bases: TGCAGTGCCCTGGACAAGGACTCCTACGAGCAGTACTTC. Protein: CSALDKDSYEQYF.

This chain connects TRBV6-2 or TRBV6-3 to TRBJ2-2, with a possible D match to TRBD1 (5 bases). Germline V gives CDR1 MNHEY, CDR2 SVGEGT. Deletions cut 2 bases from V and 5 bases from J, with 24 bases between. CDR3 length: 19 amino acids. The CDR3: CASSYPSDSVVVRTGELFF. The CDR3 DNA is TGTGCCAGCAGTTACCCTTCAGACAGTGTCGTCGTCCGAACCGGGGAGCTGTTTTTT.

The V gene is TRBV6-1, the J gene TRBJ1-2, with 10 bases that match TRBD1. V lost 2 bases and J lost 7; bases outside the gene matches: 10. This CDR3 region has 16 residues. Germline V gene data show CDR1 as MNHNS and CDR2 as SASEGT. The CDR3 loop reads CASSERRQGASLGYTF. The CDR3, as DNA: TGTGCCAGCAGTGAAAGACGACAGGGGGCGAGTCTTGGCTACACCTTC.

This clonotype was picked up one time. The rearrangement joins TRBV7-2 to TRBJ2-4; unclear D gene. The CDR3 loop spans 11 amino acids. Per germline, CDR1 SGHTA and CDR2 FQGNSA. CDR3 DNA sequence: TGTGCGTCAGAAGCCAAAAACATTCAGTACTTC. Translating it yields CASEAKNIQYF. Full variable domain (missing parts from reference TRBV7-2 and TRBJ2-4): GAGVSQSPSNKVTEKGKDVELRCDPISGHTALYWYRQSLGQGLEFLIYFQGNSAPDKSGLPSDRFSAERTGGSVSTLTIQRTQQEDSAVYLCASEAKNIQYFGAGTRLSVL.

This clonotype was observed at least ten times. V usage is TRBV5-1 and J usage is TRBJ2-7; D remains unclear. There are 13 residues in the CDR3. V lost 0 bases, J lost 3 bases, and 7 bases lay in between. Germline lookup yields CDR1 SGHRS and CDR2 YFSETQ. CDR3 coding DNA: TGCGCCAGCAGCTTGGCATCAGACTACGAGCAGTACTTC. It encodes CASSLASDYEQYF.

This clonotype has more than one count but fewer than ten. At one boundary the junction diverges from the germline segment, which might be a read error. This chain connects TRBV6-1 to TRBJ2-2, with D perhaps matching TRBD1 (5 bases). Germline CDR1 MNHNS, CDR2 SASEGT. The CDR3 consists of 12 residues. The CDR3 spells CAVQGYPGELFF. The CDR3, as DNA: TGCGCGGTCCAGGGTTATCCCGGGGAGCTGTTTTTT.

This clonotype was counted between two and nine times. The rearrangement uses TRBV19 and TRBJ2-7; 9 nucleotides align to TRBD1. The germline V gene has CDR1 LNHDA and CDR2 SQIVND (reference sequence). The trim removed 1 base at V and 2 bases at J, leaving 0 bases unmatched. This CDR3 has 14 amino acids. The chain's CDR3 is CASSIGQGAYEQYF. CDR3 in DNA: TGTGCCAGTAGTATAGGACAGGGGGCCTACGAGCAGTACTTC.

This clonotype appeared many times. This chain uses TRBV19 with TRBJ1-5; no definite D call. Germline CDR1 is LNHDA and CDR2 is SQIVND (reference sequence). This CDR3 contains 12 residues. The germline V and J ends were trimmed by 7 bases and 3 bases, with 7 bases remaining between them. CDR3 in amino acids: CASTRDNQPQHF. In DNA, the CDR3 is TGTGCCAGTACACGAGACAATCAGCCCCAGCATTTT.

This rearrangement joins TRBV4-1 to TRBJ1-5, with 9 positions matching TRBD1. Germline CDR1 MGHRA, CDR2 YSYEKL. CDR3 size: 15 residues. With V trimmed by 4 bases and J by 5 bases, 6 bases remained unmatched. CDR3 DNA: TGCGCCAGCAGCCGAGGGGGACAGGGTTATCAGCCCCAGCATTTT. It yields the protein CASSRGGQGYQPQHF.

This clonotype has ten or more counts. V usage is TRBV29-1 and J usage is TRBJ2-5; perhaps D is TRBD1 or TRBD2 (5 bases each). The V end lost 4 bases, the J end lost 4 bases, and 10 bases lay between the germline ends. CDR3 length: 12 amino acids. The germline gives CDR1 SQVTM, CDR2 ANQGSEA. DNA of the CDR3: TGCAGCGTTGTTCAGGGACCAGAGACCCAGTACTTC. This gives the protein CSVVQGPETQYF. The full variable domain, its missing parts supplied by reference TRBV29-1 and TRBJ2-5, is SAVISQKPSRDICQRGTSLTIQCQVDSQVTMMFWYRQQPGQSLTLIATANQGSEATYESGFVIDKFPISRPNLTFSTLTVSNMSPEDSSIYLCSVVQGPETQYFGPGTRLLVL.

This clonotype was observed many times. CDR3 in DNA: TGCAGCGTACCCTCTGAGCAGTACTTC. Protein sequence: CSVPSEQYF. The V and J genes are TRBV29-1 and TRBJ2-7; D is ambiguous. Deletions cut 6 bases from V and 7 bases from J, with 7 bases between. The CDR3 is 9 amino acids. Germline values: CDR1 SQVTM, CDR2 ANQGSEA.

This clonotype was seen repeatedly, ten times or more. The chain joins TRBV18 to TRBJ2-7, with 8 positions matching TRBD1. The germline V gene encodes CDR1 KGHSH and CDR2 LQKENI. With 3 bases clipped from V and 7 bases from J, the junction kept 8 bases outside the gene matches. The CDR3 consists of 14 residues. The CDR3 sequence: CASSPGQVTTEQYF. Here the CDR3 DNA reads TGTGCCAGCTCACCGGGACAGGTTACTACAGAGCAGTACTTC.